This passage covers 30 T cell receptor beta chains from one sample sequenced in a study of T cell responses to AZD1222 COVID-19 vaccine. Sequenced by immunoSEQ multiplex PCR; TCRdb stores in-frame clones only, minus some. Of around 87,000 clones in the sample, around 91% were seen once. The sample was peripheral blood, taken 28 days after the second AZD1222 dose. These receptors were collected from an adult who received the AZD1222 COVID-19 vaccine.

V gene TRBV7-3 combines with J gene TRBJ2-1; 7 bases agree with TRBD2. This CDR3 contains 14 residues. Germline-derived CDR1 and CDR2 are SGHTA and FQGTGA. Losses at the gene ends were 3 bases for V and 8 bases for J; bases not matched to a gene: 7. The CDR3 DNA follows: TGTGCCAGCAGCTTTACCAGCGGGACCGATGAGCAGTTCTTC. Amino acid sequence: CASSFTSGTDEQFF.

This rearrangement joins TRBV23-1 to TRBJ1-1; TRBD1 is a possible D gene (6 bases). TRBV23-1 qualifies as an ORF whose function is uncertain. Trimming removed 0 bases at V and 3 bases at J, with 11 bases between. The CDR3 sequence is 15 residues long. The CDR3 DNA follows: TGCGCCAGCAGTCAATCATCGGGGGCGGACACTGAAGCTTTCTTT. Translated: CASSQSSGADTEAFF.

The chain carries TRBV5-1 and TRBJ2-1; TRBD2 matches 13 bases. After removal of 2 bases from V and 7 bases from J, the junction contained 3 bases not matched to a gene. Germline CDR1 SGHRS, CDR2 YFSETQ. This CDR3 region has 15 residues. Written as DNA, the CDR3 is TGCGCCAGCAGCTTTGGGACTAGCGGGACTAATGAGCAGTTCTTC. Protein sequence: CASSFGTSGTNEQFF.

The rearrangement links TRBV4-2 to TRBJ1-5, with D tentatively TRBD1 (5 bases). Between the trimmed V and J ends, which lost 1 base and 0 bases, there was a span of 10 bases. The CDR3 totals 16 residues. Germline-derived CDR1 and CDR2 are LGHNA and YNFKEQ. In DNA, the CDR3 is TGTGCCAGCAGCCAAGGGGGGATAAATAGCAATCAGCCCCAGCATTTT. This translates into CASSQGGINSNQPQHF.

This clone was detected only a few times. CDR3 sequence (DNA): TGTGCCAGCAGTTTTAAAACATTTAACACCGGGGAGCTGTTTTTT. It translates to CASSFKTFNTGELFF. The rearrangement links TRBV27 to TRBJ2-2; no clear D. The germline CDR1 and CDR2 sequences are MNHEY and SMNVEV (reference sequence). The CDR3 is 15 amino acids. Trimming pared 3 bases from V and 2 bases from J, leaving 10 bases between.

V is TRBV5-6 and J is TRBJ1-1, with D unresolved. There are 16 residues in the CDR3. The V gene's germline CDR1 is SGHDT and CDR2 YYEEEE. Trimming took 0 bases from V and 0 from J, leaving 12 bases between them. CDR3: CASSLAPLGMNTEAFF. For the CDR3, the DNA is TGTGCCAGCAGCTTGGCCCCTCTTGGGATGAACACTGAAGCTTTCTTT.

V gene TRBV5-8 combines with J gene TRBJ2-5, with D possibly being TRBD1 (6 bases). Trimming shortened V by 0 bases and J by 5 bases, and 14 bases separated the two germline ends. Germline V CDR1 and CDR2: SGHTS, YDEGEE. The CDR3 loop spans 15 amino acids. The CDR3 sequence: CASSLALGAGETQYF. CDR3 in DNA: TGTGCCAGCAGCTTGGCTCTGGGGGCTGGGGAGACCCAGTACTTC.

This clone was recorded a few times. CDR3 in DNA: TGTGCCAGCAGCCAAGTAGCAGGGGCGAACACTGAAGCTTTCTTT. This gives the protein CASSQVAGANTEAFF. J is TRBJ1-1 and V is TRBV14; D may be TRBD1 (6 bases). Germline V gives CDR1 SGHDN, CDR2 FVKESK. The germline V and J ends were trimmed by 1 base and 1 base, with 10 bases remaining between them. The CDR3 is made up of 15 amino acids.

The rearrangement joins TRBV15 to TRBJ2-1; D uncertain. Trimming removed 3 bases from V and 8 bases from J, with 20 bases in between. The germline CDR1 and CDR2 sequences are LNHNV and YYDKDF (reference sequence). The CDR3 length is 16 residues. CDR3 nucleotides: TGTGCCACCAGCAGGACCGGAGATAGTGGGGTTGATGAGCAGTTCTTC. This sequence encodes CATSRTGDSGVDEQFF. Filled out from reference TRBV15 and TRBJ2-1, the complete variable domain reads DAMVIQNPRYQVTQFGKPVTLSCSQTLNHNVMYWYQQKSSQAPKLLFHYYDKDFNNEADTPDNFQSRRPNTSFCFLDIRSPGLGDTAMYLCATSRTGDSGVDEQFFGPGTRLTVL.

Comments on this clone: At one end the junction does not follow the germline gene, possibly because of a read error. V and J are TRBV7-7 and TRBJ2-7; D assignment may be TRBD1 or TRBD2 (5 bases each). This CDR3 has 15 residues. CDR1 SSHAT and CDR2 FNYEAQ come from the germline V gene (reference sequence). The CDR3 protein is CASSLFSGPLYEQYF. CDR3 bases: TGTGCTAGCAGCTTATTTTCGGGACCTCTCTACGAGCAGTACTTC.

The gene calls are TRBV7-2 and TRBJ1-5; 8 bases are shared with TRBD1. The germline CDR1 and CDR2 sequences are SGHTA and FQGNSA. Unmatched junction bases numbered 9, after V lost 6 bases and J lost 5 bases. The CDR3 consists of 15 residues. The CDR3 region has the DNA TGTGCCAGCAGACCCGGACAGGGACCCCATCAGCCCCAGCATTTT. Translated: CASRPGQGPHQPQHF.

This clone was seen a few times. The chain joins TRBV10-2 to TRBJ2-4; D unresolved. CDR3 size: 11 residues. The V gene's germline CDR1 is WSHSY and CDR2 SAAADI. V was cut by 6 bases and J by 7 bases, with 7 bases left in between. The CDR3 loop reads CASRLTNIQYF. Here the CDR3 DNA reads TGCGCCAGCAGACTTACTAACATTCAGTACTTC.

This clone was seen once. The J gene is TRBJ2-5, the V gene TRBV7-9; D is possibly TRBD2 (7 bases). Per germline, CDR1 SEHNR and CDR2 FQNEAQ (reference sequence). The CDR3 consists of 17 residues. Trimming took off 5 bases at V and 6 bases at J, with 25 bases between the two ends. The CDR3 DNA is TGTGCCAGCAGCACAACGAGGGGGACTATCCTTGTAAAGACCCAGTACTTC. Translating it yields CASSTTRGTILVKTQYF. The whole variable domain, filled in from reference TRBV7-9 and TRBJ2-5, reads DTGVSQNPRHKITKRGQNVTFRCDPISEHNRLYWYRQTLGQGPEFLTYFQNEAQLEKSRLLSDRFSAERPKGSFSTLEIQRTEQGDSAMYLCASSTTRGTILVKTQYFGPGTRLLVL.

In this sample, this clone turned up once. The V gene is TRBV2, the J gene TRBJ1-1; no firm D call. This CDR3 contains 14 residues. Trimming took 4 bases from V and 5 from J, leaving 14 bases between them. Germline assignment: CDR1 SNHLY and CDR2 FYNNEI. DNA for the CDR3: TGTGCCAGCAGTGGCCGATTACGCGAGACTGAAGCTTTCTTT. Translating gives CASSGRLRETEAFF.

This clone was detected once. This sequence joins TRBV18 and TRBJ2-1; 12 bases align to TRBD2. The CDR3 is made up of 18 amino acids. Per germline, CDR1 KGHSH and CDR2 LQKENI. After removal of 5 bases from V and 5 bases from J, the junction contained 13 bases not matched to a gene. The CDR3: CASSARLAGVMFHNEQFF. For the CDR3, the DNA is TGTGCCAGCTCAGCGCGACTAGCGGGAGTCATGTTCCACAATGAGCAGTTCTTC.

The CDR3 sequence: CASSLGPDTEAFF. The CDR3 DNA reads as TGTGCCAGCAGCTTGGGACCTGACACTGAAGCTTTCTTT. The chain joins TRBV11-2 to TRBJ1-1; D possibly corresponds to TRBD1 (5 bases). CDR3 length equals 13 residues. Per germline, CDR1 SGHAT and CDR2 FQNNGV. V dropped 3 bases and J dropped 3 bases, with 8 bases sitting between them.

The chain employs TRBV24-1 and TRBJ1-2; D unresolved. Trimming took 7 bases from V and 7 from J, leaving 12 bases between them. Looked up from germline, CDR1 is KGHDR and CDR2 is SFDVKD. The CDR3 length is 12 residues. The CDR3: CATSQVGFGYTF. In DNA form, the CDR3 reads TGTGCCACCAGCCAGGTGGGTTTTGGCTACACCTTC.

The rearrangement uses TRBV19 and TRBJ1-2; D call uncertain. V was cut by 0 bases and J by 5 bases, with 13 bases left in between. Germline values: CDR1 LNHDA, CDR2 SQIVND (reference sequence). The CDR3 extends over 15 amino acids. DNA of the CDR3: TGTGCCAGTAGTATAGATTCCCTGTCGAGGTATGGCTACACCTTC. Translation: CASSIDSLSRYGYTF.

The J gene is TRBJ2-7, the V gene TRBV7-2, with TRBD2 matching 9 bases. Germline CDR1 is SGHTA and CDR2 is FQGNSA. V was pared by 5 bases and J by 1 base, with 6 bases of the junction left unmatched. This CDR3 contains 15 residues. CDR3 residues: CASSPSGLASYEQYF. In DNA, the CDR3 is TGTGCCAGCAGCCCCTCGGGACTAGCTTCCTACGAGCAGTACTTC.

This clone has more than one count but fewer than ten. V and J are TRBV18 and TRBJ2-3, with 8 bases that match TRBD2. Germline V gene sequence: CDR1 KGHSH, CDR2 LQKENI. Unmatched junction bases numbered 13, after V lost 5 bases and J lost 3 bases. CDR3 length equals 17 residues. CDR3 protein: CASSKSTSGAGTDTQYF. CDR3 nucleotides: TGTGCCAGCTCAAAGTCAACTAGCGGAGCGGGAACAGATACGCAGTATTTT.

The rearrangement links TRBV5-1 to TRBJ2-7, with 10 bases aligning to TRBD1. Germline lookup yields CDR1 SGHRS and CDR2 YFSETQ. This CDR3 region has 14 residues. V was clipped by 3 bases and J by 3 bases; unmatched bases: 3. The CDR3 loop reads CASSSGTGDYEQYF. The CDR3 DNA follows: TGCGCCAGCAGCTCCGGGACAGGGGACTACGAGCAGTACTTC. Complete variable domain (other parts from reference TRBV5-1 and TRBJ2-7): KAGVTQTPRYLIKTRGQQVTLSCSPISGHRSVSWYQQTPGQGLQFLFEYFSETQRNKGNFPGRFSGRQFSNSRSEMNVSTLELGDSALYLCASSSGTGDYEQYFGPGTRLTVT.

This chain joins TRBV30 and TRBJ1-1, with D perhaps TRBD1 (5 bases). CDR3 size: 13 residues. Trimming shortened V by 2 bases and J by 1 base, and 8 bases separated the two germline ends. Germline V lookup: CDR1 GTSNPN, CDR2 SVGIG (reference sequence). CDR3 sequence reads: CAWSTGRNTEAFF. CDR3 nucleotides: TGTGCCTGGAGTACAGGTAGGAACACTGAAGCTTTCTTT.

Here the CDR3 DNA reads TGTGCCAGCAGCCCCAGACTAGCGGGAGGGTACAATGAGCAGTTCTTC. Its protein is CASSPRLAGGYNEQFF. The chain couples TRBV4-2 to TRBJ2-1, with TRBD2 matching over 14 bases. The CDR3 spans 16 residues. J lost 4 bases, V lost 4 bases, and 3 bases had no gene match. Germline CDR1 reads LGHNA; CDR2 reads YNFKEQ.

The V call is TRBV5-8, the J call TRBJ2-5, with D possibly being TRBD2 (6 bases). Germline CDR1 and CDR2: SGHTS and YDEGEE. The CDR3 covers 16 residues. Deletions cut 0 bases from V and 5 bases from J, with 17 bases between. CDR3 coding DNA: TGTGCCAGCAGCTTGGGGAGCGTGGCGGGAATGGAGACCCAGTACTTC. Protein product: CASSLGSVAGMETQYF.

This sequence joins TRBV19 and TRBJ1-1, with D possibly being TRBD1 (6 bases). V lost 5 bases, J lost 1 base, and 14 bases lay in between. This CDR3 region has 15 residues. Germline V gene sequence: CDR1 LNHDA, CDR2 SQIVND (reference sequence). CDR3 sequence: CASSPRGGPNTEAFF. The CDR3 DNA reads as TGTGCCAGTAGTCCCCGTGGGGGGCCGAACACTGAAGCTTTCTTT.

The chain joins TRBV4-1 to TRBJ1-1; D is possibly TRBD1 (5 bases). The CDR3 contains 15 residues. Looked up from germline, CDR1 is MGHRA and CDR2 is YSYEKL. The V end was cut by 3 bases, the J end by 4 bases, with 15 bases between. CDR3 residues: CASSHPGAGLTEAFF. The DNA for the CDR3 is TGCGCCAGCAGCCACCCCGGGGCAGGGCTCACTGAAGCTTTCTTT.

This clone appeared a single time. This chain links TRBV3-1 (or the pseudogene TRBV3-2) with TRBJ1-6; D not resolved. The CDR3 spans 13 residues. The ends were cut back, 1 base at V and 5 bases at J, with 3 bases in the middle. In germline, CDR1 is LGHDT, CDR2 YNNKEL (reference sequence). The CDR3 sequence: CASSQADNSPLHF. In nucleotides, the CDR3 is TGTGCCAGCAGCCAAGCAGATAATTCACCCCTCCACTTT.

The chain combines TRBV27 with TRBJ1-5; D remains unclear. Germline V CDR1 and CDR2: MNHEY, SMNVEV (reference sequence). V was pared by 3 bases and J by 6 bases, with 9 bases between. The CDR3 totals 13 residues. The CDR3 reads CASSFEAGQPQHF. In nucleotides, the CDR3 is TGTGCCAGCAGTTTTGAAGCGGGTCAGCCCCAGCATTTT.

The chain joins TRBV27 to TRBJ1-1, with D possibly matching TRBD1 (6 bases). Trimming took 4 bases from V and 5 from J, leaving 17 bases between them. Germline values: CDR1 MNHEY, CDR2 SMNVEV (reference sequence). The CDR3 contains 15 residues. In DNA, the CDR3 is TGTGCCAGCAGTTCCCCAGGGGCCGGAAAAACTGAAGCTTTCTTT. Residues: CASSSPGAGKTEAFF.

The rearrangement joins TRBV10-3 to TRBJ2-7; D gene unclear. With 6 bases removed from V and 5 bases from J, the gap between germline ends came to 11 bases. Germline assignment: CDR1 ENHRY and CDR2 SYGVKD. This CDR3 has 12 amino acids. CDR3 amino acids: CAISPAADEQYF. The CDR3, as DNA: TGTGCCATCAGCCCCGCGGCGGACGAGCAGTACTTC.